The source of this T cell receptor (beta chain) is a study of CD8+ T cells in alopecia areata. V was pared by 6 bases and J by 2 bases, with 22 bases between. This CDR3 spans 17 amino acids. With respect to this clone: Its antigen is undetermined.

RNA extraction was followed by reverse transcription into cDNA, which acted as the sequencing template. Produced via immunoSEQ multiplex PCR; TCRdb's table is partial and in-frame only. The data show 150,000 to 250,000 clones, around 60% seen once. Treatment: oral pan-JAK inhibitor, 5-10 mg twice daily. Punch biopsies of lesional scalp, plus peripheral blood, were taken from alopecia areata patients. Overall study findings and caveats: During tofacitinib treatment, many expanded lesional clones remained in scalp and blood.

Sequenced material: CD4+ T cells sorted from blood, taken at week 4, from a patient treated with tofacitinib. The V call is TRBV23-1, the J call TRBJ1-1; the D gene is possibly TRBD1 (5 bases). TRBV23-1 is marked as an open reading frame, function uncertain. This clonotype was obtained from a human donor with alopecia areata. CDR3 in DNA: TGCGCCAGCAGGCATACCAAGGGGCAGGAGACCAACACTGAAGCTTTCTTT. It translates to CASRHTKGQETNTEAFF.